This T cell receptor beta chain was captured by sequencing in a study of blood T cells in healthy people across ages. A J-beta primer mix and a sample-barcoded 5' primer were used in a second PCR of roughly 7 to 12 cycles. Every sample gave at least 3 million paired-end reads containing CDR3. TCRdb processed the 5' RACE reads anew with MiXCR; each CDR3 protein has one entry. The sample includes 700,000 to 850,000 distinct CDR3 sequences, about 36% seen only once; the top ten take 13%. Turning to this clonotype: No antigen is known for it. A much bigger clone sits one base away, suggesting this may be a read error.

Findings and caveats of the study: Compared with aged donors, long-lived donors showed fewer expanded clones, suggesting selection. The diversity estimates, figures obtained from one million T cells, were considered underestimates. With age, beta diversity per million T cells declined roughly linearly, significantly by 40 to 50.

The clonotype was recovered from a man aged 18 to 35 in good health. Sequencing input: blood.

The CDR3 DNA is TGCAGTGCTAGACAGCTAGGATTTGATGAGCAGTACTTC. This encodes CSARQLGFDEQYF. The chain employs TRBV20-1 and TRBJ2-5; D is undetermined. Germline assignment: CDR1 DFQATT and CDR2 SNEGSKA (reference sequence). V was shortened by 2 bases and J by 11 bases, with 18 bases between the two germline ends. This CDR3 region has 13 residues.